This section outlines one T cell receptor (beta chain) sequence together with its context. This entry is derived from a study of blood T cell repertoires in COVID-19. TCRdb's table, derived via immunoSEQ multiplex PCR, lists solely in-frame clones and lacks some. The data contain 300,000 or so clones, around 86% of them singletons. Germline V lookup: CDR1 SGHRS, CDR2 YFSETQ. The CDR3 totals 13 residues. Trimming shortened V by 4 bases and J by 3 bases, and 10 bases separated the two germline ends. This receptor was obtained from a man aged 45-65 years with active or convalescent COVID-19. Source material: peripheral blood. The gene calls are TRBV5-1 and TRBJ1-2, with a weak D call TRBD1 (5 bases). Here the CDR3 DNA reads TGCGCCAGCAGCCCGGACACCTACTATGGCTACACCTTC. It specifies CASSPDTYYGYTF.